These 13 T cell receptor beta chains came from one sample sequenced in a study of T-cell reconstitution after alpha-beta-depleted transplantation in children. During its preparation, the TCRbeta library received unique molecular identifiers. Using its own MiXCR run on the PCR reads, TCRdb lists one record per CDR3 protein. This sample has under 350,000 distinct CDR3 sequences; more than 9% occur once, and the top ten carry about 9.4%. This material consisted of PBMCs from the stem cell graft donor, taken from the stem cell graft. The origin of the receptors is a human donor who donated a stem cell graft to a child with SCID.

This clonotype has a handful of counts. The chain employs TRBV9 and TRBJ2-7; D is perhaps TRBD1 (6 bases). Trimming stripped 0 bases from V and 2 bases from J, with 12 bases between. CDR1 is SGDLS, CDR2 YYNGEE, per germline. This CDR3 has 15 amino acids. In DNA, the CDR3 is TGTGCCAGCAGCGTAGGGTGGGGGCCCACCTACGAGCAGTACTTC. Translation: CASSVGWGPTYEQYF.

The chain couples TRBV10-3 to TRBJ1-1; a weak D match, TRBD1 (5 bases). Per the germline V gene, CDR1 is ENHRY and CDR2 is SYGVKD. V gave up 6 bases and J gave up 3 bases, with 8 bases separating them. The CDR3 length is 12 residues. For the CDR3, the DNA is TGTGCCATCAGCACGACAGACACTGAAGCTTTCTTT. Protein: CAISTTDTEAFF.

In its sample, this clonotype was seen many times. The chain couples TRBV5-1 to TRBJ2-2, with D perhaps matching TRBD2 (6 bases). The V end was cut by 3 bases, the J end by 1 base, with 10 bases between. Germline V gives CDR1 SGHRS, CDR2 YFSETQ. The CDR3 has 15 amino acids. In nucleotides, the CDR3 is TGCGCCAGCAGCTATGGAGGGTTGAACACCGGGGAGCTGTTTTTT. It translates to CASSYGGLNTGELFF.

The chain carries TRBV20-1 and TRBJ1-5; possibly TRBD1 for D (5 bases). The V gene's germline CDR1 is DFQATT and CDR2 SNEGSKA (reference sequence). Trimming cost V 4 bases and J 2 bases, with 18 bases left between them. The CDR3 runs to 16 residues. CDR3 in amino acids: CSATKLAGQGNQPQHF. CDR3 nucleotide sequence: TGCAGTGCTACAAAACTAGCAGGGCAAGGCAATCAGCCCCAGCATTTT.

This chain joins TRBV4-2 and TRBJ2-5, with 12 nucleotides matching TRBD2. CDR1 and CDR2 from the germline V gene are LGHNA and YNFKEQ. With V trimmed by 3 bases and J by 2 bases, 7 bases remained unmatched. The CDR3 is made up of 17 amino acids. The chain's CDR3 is CASSQIQLAGGQETQYF. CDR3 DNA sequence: TGTGCCAGCAGCCAGATCCAACTAGCGGGGGGACAAGAGACCCAGTACTTC.

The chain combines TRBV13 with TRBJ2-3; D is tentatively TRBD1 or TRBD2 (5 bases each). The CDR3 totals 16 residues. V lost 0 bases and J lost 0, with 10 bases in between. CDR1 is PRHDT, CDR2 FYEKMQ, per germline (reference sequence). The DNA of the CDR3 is TGTGCCAGCAGCTTAGGACACAGGACTAGCACAGATACGCAGTATTTT. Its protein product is CASSLGHRTSTDTQYF. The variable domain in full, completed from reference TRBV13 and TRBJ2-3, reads AAGVIQSPRHLIKEKRETATLKCYPIPRHDTVYWYQQGPGQDPQFLISFYEKMQSDKGSIPDRFSAQQFSDYHSELNMSSLELGDSALYFCASSLGHRTSTDTQYFGPGTRLTVL.

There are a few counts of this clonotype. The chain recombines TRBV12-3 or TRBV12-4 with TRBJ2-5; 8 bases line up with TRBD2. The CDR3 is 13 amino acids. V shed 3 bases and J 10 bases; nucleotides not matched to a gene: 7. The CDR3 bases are TGTGCCAGCAGTTTGGGGCCCGGGGGGGTCCAGTACTTC. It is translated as CASSLGPGGVQYF.

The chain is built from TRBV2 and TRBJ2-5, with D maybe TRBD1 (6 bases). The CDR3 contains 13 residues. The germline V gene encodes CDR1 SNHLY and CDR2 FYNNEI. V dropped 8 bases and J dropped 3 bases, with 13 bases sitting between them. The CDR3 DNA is TGTGCCAGCGTCCAGGGGCAGGAAGAGACCCAGTACTTC. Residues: CASVQGQEETQYF.

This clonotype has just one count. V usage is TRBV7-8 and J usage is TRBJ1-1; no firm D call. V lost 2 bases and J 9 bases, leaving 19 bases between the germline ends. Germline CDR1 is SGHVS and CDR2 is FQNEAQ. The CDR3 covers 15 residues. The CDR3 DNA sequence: TGTGCCAGCAGCTTATCACGGACGGCCCTGGGGAAAGCTTTCTTT. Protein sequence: CASSLSRTALGKAFF.

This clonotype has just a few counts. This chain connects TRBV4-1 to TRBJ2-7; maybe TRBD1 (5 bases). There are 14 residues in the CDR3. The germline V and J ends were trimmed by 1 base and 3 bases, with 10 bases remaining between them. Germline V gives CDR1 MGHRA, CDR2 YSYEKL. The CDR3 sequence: CASSQGQYFYEQYF. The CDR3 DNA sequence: TGCGCCAGCAGCCAAGGACAGTACTTCTACGAGCAGTACTTC.

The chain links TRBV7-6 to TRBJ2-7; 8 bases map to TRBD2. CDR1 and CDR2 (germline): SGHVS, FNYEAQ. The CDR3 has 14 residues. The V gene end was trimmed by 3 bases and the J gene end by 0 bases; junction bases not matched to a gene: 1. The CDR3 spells CASSFTSGSYEQYF. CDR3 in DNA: TGTGCCAGCAGCTTTACTAGCGGCTCCTACGAGCAGTACTTC.

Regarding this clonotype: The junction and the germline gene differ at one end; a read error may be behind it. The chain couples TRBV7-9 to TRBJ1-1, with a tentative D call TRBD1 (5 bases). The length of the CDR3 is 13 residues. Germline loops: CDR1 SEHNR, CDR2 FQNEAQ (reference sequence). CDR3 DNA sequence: TGTGCCAGTATGGGGGACGCGAACCCTGAAGCTTTCTTT. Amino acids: CASMGDANPEAFF.

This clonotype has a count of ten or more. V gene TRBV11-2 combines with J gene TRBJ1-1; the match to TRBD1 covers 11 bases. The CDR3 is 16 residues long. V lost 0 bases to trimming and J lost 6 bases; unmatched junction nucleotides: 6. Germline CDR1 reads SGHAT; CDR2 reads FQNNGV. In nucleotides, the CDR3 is TGTGCCAGCAGCTTAGATCCTCCGGGACAGGGGGCTGAAGCTTTCTTT. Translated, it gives CASSLDPPGQGAEAFF. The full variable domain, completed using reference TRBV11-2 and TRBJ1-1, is EAGVAQSPRYKIIEKRQSVAFWCNPISGHATLYWYQQILGQGPKLLIQFQNNGVVDDSQLPKDRFSAERLKGVDSTLKIQPAKLEDSAVYLCASSLDPPGQGAEAFFGQGTRLTVV.